This T cell receptor (beta chain) was captured in a study of Tregs in tolerant kidney transplant recipients. Germline V gene sequence: CDR1 SEHNR, CDR2 FQNEAQ (reference sequence). Trimming at V came to 1 base and at J to 5 bases, leaving 5 bases not matched to a gene. The CDR3 has 15 amino acids. In regard to this clone: The antigen remains undetermined.

General study results and limits: Activated donor B cell expansion appeared to reveal the most relevant donor-specific TCRbeta repertoire.

TCRdb keeps only in-frame clones here, not all; method: immunoSEQ multiplex PCR. The sample lists some 68,000 clones; roughly 84% were seen once. The clonotype was recovered from a human donor in good health. Source material: CD4+ T cells from blood. The chain links TRBV7-9 to TRBJ2-7, with 10 bases identical to TRBD1. The CDR3 loop is CASSLGTGGTHEQYF. The CDR3 DNA follows: TGTGCCAGCAGCTTAGGGACAGGGGGTACTCACGAGCAGTACTTC.